The text below deals with one T cell receptor beta chain. Germline lookup yields CDR1 MNHEY and CDR2 SVGAGI. Trimming left V 4 bases short and J 8 bases short, with 11 bases between. The CDR3 spans 12 residues. Approximately 10 milliliters of peripheral blood were drawn from each donor into EDTA-treated tubes. The sample is drawn from a study of blood T cells in healthy people across ages. As for the study in general: Template switching picked up about one barcoded beta molecule for each two T cells.

Then a second PCR, running roughly 7 to 11 cycles, was carried out with a sample-barcoded 5' primer and a J-beta primer mix. MiXCR was run by TCRdb on the 5' RACE reads, yielding one entry per CDR3 protein. The sample consists of about 750,000 distinct CDR3 sequences, approximately 55% of them appearing once. The chain is built from TRBV6-5 and TRBJ1-2; D remains ambiguous. The clonotype originates from a man at least 80 years old in good health. Sequences were obtained from blood. The CDR3 region has the DNA TGTGCCAGCAGTTCCCCCGTGGGGGGCTACACCTTC. Translating gives CASSSPVGGYTF.